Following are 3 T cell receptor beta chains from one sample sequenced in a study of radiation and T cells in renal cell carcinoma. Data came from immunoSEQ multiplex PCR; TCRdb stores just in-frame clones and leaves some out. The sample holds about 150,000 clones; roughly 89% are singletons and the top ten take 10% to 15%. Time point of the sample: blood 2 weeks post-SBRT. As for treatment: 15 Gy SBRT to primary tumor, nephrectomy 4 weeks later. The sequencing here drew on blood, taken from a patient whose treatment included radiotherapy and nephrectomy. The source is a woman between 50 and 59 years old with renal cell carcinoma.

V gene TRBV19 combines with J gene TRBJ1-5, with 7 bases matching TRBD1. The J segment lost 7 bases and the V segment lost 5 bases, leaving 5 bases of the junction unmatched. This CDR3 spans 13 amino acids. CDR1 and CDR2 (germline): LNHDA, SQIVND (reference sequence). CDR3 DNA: TGTGCCAGTAGTTCGACAGGGCTCCAGCCCCAGCATTTT. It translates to CASSSTGLQPQHF.

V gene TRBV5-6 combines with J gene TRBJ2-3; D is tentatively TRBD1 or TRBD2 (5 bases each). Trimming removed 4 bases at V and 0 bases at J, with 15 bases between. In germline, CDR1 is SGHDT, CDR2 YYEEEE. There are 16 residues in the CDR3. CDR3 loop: CASSGPGTVSTDTQYF. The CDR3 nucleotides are TGTGCCAGCAGCGGCCCCGGGACCGTTAGCACAGATACGCAGTATTTT.

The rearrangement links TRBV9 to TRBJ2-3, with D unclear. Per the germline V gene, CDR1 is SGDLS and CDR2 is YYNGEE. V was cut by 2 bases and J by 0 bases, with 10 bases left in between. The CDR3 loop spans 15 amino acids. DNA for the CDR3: TGTGCCAGCAGCGTGCGGCCTGCTAGCACAGATACGCAGTATTTT. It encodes CASSVRPASTDTQYF.